The clone carrying this T cell receptor beta chain was observed a single time. Original methodology: Reference gene primer amplification gave estimated nucleated cell counts. The data were produced by immunoSEQ multiplex PCR, yet TCRdb's version contains in-frame clones alone and is incomplete. That table gives V, J and clone size, and the DNA gave D and trimming. The sample holds tens of thousands of clones, roughly 91% seen once. These data are taken from a study of blood T cell repertoires in COVID-19. About the study: Specimens from acute and convalescent COVID-19 originated in the United States, Italy and Spain.

The origin of this receptor is a middle-aged woman who had recovered from COVID-19. Sequencing was carried out using PBMCs or T cells enriched from blood (not recorded which).

CDR3 protein: CASSRFGRGPTDTQYF. The CDR3, as DNA: TGTGCCAGCAGTCGGTTTGGGCGGGGGCCTACAGATACGCAGTATTTT. V usage is TRBV2 and J usage is TRBJ2-3, with D perhaps TRBD2 (7 bases). The CDR3 covers 16 residues. CDR1 and CDR2 from the germline V gene are SNHLY and FYNNEI. Trimming shortened V by 5 bases and J by 3 bases, and 18 bases separated the two germline ends.